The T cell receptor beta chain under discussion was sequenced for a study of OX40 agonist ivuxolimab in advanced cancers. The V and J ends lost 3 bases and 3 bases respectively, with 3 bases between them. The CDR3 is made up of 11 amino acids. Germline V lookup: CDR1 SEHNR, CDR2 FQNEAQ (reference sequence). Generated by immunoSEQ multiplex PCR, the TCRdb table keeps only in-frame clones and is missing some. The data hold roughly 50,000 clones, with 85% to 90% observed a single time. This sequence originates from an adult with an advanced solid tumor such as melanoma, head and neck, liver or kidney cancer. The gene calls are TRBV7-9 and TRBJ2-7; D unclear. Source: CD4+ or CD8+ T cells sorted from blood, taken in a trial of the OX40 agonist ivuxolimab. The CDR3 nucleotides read TGTGCCAGCAGCTTCGACTACGAGCAGTACTTC. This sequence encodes CASSFDYEQYF.